The 30 T cell receptor beta chains reported below all come from one sample, sequenced in a study of immune characterization of retroperitoneal liposarcoma. One entry per CDR3 protein, called by TCRdb with MiXCR from the PCR reads. The sample comprises roughly 9,800 distinct CDR3 sequences, around 30% of which are singletons, and roughly 8.5% rests with the top ten. Sample: tumor tissue. Receptor source: a male donor with retroperitoneal liposarcoma.

The J gene is TRBJ1-5, the V gene TRBV6-1; possible D gene TRBD1, 6 bases. V dropped 6 bases and J dropped 3 bases, with 15 bases sitting between them. Germline V lookup: CDR1 MNHNS, CDR2 SASEGT. The CDR3 consists of 15 residues. The CDR3 protein is CASRTGLGDNQPQHF. CDR3 sequence (DNA): TGTGCCAGCAGAACAGGGTTAGGGGACAATCAGCCCCAGCATTTT.

This clonotype was detected ten times or more. J is TRBJ2-3 and V is TRBV6-1, with D perhaps TRBD1 (6 bases). The CDR3 has 12 residues. V lost 10 bases and J lost 3, with 11 bases in between. Germline assignment: CDR1 MNHNS and CDR2 SASEGT. The CDR3 here is CATSRGTDTQYF. DNA for the CDR3: TGTGCCACCTCTAGGGGGACAGATACGCAGTATTTT.

By proportion, this clonotype is medium-sized. The chain employs TRBV7-2 and TRBJ2-2, with D unresolved. CDR1 and CDR2 (germline): SGHTA, FQGNSA. The CDR3 consists of 13 residues. V was pared by 1 base and J by 5 bases, with 5 bases between. CDR3 amino acids: CASSLGRTGELFF. In nucleotides, the CDR3 is TGTGCCAGCAGCTTAGGCCGGACCGGGGAGCTGTTTTTT.

This clonotype appeared many times. V usage is TRBV12-3 or TRBV12-4 and J usage is TRBJ2-3, with 8 bases lining up with TRBD2. The V and J ends lost 4 bases and 2 bases, in that order; junction bases with no gene match: 14. The CDR3 sequence is 18 residues long. The CDR3 loop is CASSSRGSGAVLTDTQYF. The CDR3 DNA reads TGTGCCAGCAGTTCCAGGGGTAGCGGGGCGGTCCTCACAGATACGCAGTATTTT.

This clonotype was seen ten or more times. The chain uses TRBV6-1 and TRBJ1-6; a possible D gene is TRBD1 (5 bases). In germline, CDR1 is MNHNS, CDR2 SASEGT. The CDR3 contains 14 residues. The ends were cut back, 3 bases at V and 8 bases at J, with 11 bases in the middle. The DNA for the CDR3 is TGTGCCAGCAGTGAGTGGGGCAGGGATTCACCCCTCCACTTT. Translating it yields CASSEWGRDSPLHF.

The rearrangement uses TRBV4-1 and TRBJ2-1; no clear D. Germline V gene sequence: CDR1 MGHRA, CDR2 YSYEKL. There are 15 residues in the CDR3. With 3 bases removed from V and 0 bases from J, the gap between germline ends came to 9 bases. This chain's CDR3 is CASSHSPSSYNEQFF. CDR3 coding DNA: TGCGCCAGCAGCCATAGTCCCAGCTCCTACAATGAGCAGTTCTTC.

The rearrangement links TRBV12-3 or TRBV12-4 to TRBJ2-1; D is possibly TRBD2 (6 bases). The end of the DNA aligns better with TRBJ2-7, so the J call may be wrong. The CDR3 extends over 16 amino acids. This CDR3 is CASSLGEKGLRSEQYF. The CDR3 DNA reads as TGTGCCAGCAGTTTGGGGGAGAAGGGACTGCGGAGTGAGCAGTACTTC.

This clonotype was seen repeatedly, ten times or more. V and J are TRBV12-3 or TRBV12-4 and TRBJ2-1, with 7 positions matching TRBD2. TRBJ2-7 matches the DNA end more closely, so the J call is doubtful. The CDR3 has 16 residues. CDR3 in amino acids: CASSSSGGRSYNEQYF. CDR3 DNA sequence: TGTGCCAGCAGTTCTAGCGGAGGCCGCTCCTACAATGAGCAGTACTTC.

The chain links TRBV12-3 or TRBV12-4 to TRBJ2-1; no firm D call. The DNA end favors TRBJ2-7, so the J call may be wrong. The CDR3 covers 13 residues. CDR3 DNA: TGTGCCAGCAGTTTTGGGGACTCCTACGAGCAGTACTTC. This encodes CASSFGDSYEQYF.

By share of the sample, this clonotype is medium-sized (0.01 to 0.1%). The chain combines TRBV12-3 or TRBV12-4 with TRBJ2-1; D perhaps matches TRBD1 (9 bases). The closer fit of TRBJ2-7 to the DNA end suggests the J call may be wrong. This CDR3 is 14 amino acids long. The CDR3 spells CAGHRGRGAYEQYF. As DNA, the CDR3 is TGTGCCGGACACAGGGGGCGGGGGGCGTACGAGCAGTACTTC.

This clonotype was detected many times. The chain combines TRBV6-1 with TRBJ2-3, with TRBD1 identical over 7 bases. V lost 2 bases to trimming and J lost 3 bases; unmatched junction nucleotides: 8. The CDR3 spans 16 residues. CDR1 is MNHNS and CDR2 is SASEGT in the germline V gene. As DNA, the CDR3 is TGTGCCAGCAGTGAAAGGGAAGGGACAGTGACAGATACGCAGTATTTT. Its protein is CASSEREGTVTDTQYF.

The rearrangement links TRBV12-3 or TRBV12-4 to TRBJ2-2; D gene uncertain. Trimming took off 2 bases at V and 7 bases at J, with 11 bases between the two ends. The CDR3 has 14 residues. CDR3 amino acids: CASSLSSRHGELFF. CDR3 bases: TGTGCCAGCAGTTTAAGCTCCAGGCACGGGGAGCTGTTTTTT.

V and J are TRBV10-3 and TRBJ2-7; D gene ambiguous. The J call may be in error: the DNA end matches TRBJ2-5 better. The CDR3 length is 12 residues. Germline V lookup: CDR1 ENHRY, CDR2 SYGVKD. CDR3 coding DNA: TGTGCCATCAGTCGAGATCAAGAGACCCAGTACTTC. It codes for CAISRDQETQYF.

The chain carries TRBV7-8 and TRBJ2-1; unclear D gene. The J call is in doubt because the DNA end fits TRBJ2-7 better. Germline lookup yields CDR1 SGHVS and CDR2 FQNEAQ. This CDR3 has 16 residues. The CDR3 DNA reads TGTGCCAGCAGCTTGAAGAATCGAAGGGCCTACAATGAGCAGTACTTC. It codes for CASSLKNRRAYNEQYF.

This clonotype was counted a few times. V gene TRBV11-1 combines with J gene TRBJ2-5, with a tentative D call TRBD2 (7 bases). CDR1 is SGHAT and CDR2 is FQDESV in the germline V gene (reference sequence). CDR3 length: 13 amino acids. The V end was cut by 5 bases, the J end by 11 bases, with 18 bases between. CDR3 bases: TGTGCCAGCAGCACCCCGGGGGGCAATGAGCAGTACTTC. It encodes CASSTPGGNEQYF.

CDR3 in DNA: TGTGCCAGCAGCTTAGGAGGGCACCAAGAGACCCAGTTCTTC. Encoded protein: CASSLGGHQETQFF. This chain links TRBV7-9 with TRBJ2-1, with D tentatively TRBD2 (5 bases). Trimming cost V 1 base and J 13 bases, with 17 bases left between them. The CDR3 totals 14 residues. Germline values: CDR1 SEHNR, CDR2 FQNEAQ (reference sequence).

This clonotype was detected only a few times. The genes are TRBV11-1 and TRBJ2-3, with a tentative D call TRBD1 (6 bases). The germline CDR1 and CDR2 sequences are SGHAT and FQDESV (reference sequence). This CDR3 has 15 amino acids. Trimming left V 5 bases short and J 2 bases short, with 14 bases between. DNA for the CDR3: TGTGCCAGCAGCCCTCGGGACATTTCCACAGATACGCAGTATTTT. Translation: CASSPRDISTDTQYF.

This clonotype has only one observation. Possible read error: a much larger clone is one base away. The chain uses TRBV11-1 and TRBJ2-1; TRBD1 matches 7 bases. Germline CDR1 SGHAT, CDR2 FQDESV (reference sequence). CDR3 length: 14 residues. The CDR3 here is CANSRRGPWETQFF. The CDR3 region has the DNA TGTGCCAACAGCAGAAGGGGGCCTTGGGAGACCCAGTTCTTC. The entire variable domain, with the rest obtained from reference TRBV11-1 and TRBJ2-1, is as follows: EAEVAQSPRYKITEKSQAVAFWCDPISGHATLYWYRQILGQGPELLVQFQDESVVDDSQLPKDRFSAERLKGVDSTLKIQPAELGDSAMYLCANSRRGPWETQFFGPGTRLTVL.

In this sample, this clonotype is medium-sized. The chain uses TRBV6-1 and TRBJ2-1; D is uncertain. V was cut by 6 bases and J by 13 bases, with 19 bases left in between. Germline V CDR1 and CDR2: MNHNS, SASEGT. The CDR3 sequence is 13 residues long. The DNA of the CDR3 is TGTGCCAGCAGCTGGGGTATCCGAGAGACCCAGTTCTTC. This gives the protein CASSWGIRETQFF.

There are a few counts of this clonotype. This chain uses TRBV11-3 with TRBJ2-3; 7 bases line up with TRBD1. The junction had 3 bases not matched to a gene; V was cut back by 6 bases and J by 9 bases. The CDR3 has 11 residues. Per the germline V gene, CDR1 is SGHNT and CDR2 is YENEEA. In DNA, the CDR3 is TGTGCCAGCAGTAAGGACAGGACGCAGTATTTT. It encodes CASSKDRTQYF.

This chain joins TRBV6-1 and TRBJ2-1; D may match TRBD1 or TRBD2 (5 bases each). Trimming shortened V by 4 bases and J by 7 bases, and 20 bases separated the two germline ends. From germline, CDR1 is MNHNS and CDR2 SASEGT. The CDR3 covers 16 residues. The CDR3 nucleotides are TGTGCCAGCAGTGGCCGGGGCAGCTTCGTTGGGAATGAGCAGTTCTTC. Its translation is CASSGRGSFVGNEQFF.

Many counts were recorded for this clonotype. The chain uses TRBV6-1 and TRBJ2-6, with D unresolved. The V end was cut by 6 bases, the J end by 0 bases, with 9 bases between. This CDR3 has 15 amino acids. Germline lookup yields CDR1 MNHNS and CDR2 SASEGT. The CDR3: CASRNQDSGANVLTF. The CDR3 DNA follows: TGTGCCAGCAGGAACCAAGACTCTGGGGCCAACGTCCTGACTTTC.

This chain links TRBV6-5 with TRBJ1-2; D remains unclear. Trimming took off 4 bases at V and 5 bases at J, with 17 bases between the two ends. Germline CDR1 is MNHEY and CDR2 is SVGAGI. The CDR3 has 15 amino acids. The CDR3 nucleotides are TGTGCCAGCAGTTTCATCGGAGGTCCCGCTTATGGCTACACCTTC. Its translation: CASSFIGGPAYGYTF.

This clonotype qualifies as large (0.1 to 1%). The chain couples TRBV6-1 to TRBJ2-1; 10 nucleotides agree with TRBD2. With the DNA end fitting TRBJ2-7 better, the J assignment may be wrong. Germline V gene lookup returns CDR1 MNHNS and CDR2 SASEGT. This CDR3 spans 14 amino acids. The CDR3 nucleotides read TGTGCCAGCAGTGGGCTAGCGGGAGTACATGAGCAGTACTTC. Translated: CASSGLAGVHEQYF.

This clonotype was seen a few times. This chain connects TRBV11-2 to TRBJ2-5; D is perhaps TRBD2 (6 bases). The closer fit of TRBJ2-7 to the DNA end suggests the J call may be wrong. In germline, CDR1 is SGHAT, CDR2 FQNNGV. This CDR3 comprises 14 residues. The CDR3 is CASSVDRTTSEQYF. CDR3 coding DNA: TGTGCCAGCAGCGTGGATAGGACTACTTCCGAGCAGTACTTC.

In this sample, this clonotype turned up a few times. The V and J genes are TRBV6-5 and TRBJ1-1; D is unclear. CDR3 length equals 15 residues. Germline lookup yields CDR1 MNHEY and CDR2 SVGAGI. V lost 0 bases and J lost 5, with 13 bases in between. CDR3 amino acids: CASSYSTPGYTEAFF. Here the CDR3 DNA reads TGTGCCAGCAGTTACTCGACCCCGGGCTATACTGAAGCTTTCTTT.

This rearrangement joins TRBV6-8 to TRBJ1-5; D might be TRBD1 (5 bases). The CDR3 is 13 amino acids. Trimming left V 6 bases short and J 5 bases short, with 11 bases between. Germline CDR1 is MNHGY and CDR2 is SAAAGT. The CDR3 DNA sequence: TGTGCCAGCAGGGGGCAGGACTATCAGCCCCAGCATTTT. This translates into CASRGQDYQPQHF.

The table lists this clonotype with a few counts. This chain connects TRBV7-3 to TRBJ2-3, with 7 nucleotides matching TRBD1. This CDR3 is built from 17 residues. Germline V CDR1 and CDR2: SGHTA, FQGTGA. V dropped 0 bases and J dropped 2; count of bases not matched to a gene: 8. The CDR3 sequence is CASSLTGTAKLTDTQYF. The DNA for the CDR3 is TGTGCCAGCAGCTTAACGGGGACAGCTAAGCTCACAGATACGCAGTATTTT.

The chain is built from TRBV7-8 and TRBJ1-1, with a possible D match to TRBD1 (5 bases). The CDR3 consists of 14 residues. V was trimmed by 0 bases and J by 9 bases, leaving 14 bases between them. CDR1 is SGHVS, CDR2 FQNEAQ, per germline. The CDR3 sequence is CASSLATVGAQAFF. The CDR3, as DNA: TGTGCCAGCAGCTTAGCGACAGTCGGGGCACAAGCTTTCTTT.

Note on this clonotype: At one end the junction does not follow the germline gene, possibly because of a read error. The chain couples TRBV4-1 to TRBJ2-2; TRBD1 matches 9 bases. The CDR3 is 17 residues long. Per the germline V gene, CDR1 is MGHRA and CDR2 is YSYEKL. The CDR3 DNA reads as TGCGCCAGCAGGCAAGACTTCGGGACAGGGCACGCCGGGGAGCTGTTTTTT. Protein sequence: CASRQDFGTGHAGELFF.